The next 28 T cell receptor beta chains were all read from a single sample in a study of Ad26.COV2.S vaccination and SARS-CoV-2 variants. TCRdb keeps only in-frame clones here, not all; method: immunoSEQ multiplex PCR. Of more than 300,000 clones listed, about 86% are singletons. Treatment indicated: around 19 received Ad26.COV2.S at low or high dose, single or two shots; about 5 received placebo; per-sample allocation not given. Vaccine and placebo recipients were sampled on day 63 after the first injection. This specimen consisted of peripheral blood, obtained in a trial of Ad26.COV2.S vaccine versus placebo. Receptor source: a person between 18 and 60 years old who received the Ad26.COV2.S COVID-19 vaccine or a placebo.

The chain joins TRBV12-5 to TRBJ1-2; D gene uncertain. Germline CDR1 and CDR2: LGHNT and FRNRAP. V was pared by 6 bases and J by 2 bases, with 10 bases between. The CDR3 extends over 13 amino acids. The CDR3 here is CASGPEGNYGYTF. CDR3 sequence (DNA): TGTGCTAGTGGCCCCGAAGGGAACTATGGCTACACCTTC.

This sequence joins TRBV18 and TRBJ2-1; the D is unclear. Trimming cost V 0 bases and J 8 bases, with 11 bases left between them. Germline CDR1 and CDR2: KGHSH and LQKENI. The CDR3 extends over 14 amino acids. The CDR3: CASSPPNPQDEQFF. For the CDR3, the DNA is TGTGCCAGCTCACCACCCAACCCCCAGGATGAGCAGTTCTTC.

For the CDR3, the DNA is TGCAGCGTTGAAGATCGGGGGACAGGCTATGGCTACACCTTC. Translated, it gives CSVEDRGTGYGYTF. J is TRBJ1-2 and V is TRBV29-1; the match to TRBD1 covers 8 bases. The V gene's germline CDR1 is SQVTM and CDR2 ANQGSEA. This CDR3 has 14 amino acids. With V trimmed by 0 bases and J by 4 bases, 4 bases remained unmatched.

This chain connects TRBV2 to TRBJ1-1; no definite D call. Germline CDR1 reads SNHLY; CDR2 reads FYNNEI. V dropped 6 bases and J dropped 4 bases, with 9 bases sitting between them. The CDR3 runs 12 residues. The CDR3 here is CASRLMPTEAFF. CDR3 sequence (DNA): TGTGCCAGCAGACTGATGCCCACTGAAGCTTTCTTT.

The V and J genes are TRBV5-6 and TRBJ1-3, with TRBD1 matching 8 bases. The junction had 6 bases not matched to a gene; V was cut back by 4 bases and J by 0 bases. CDR1 and CDR2 (germline): SGHDT, YYEEEE. The CDR3 extends over 16 amino acids. The DNA of the CDR3 is TGTGCCAGCAGCCAAGACAGGGGCCACTCTGGAAACACCATATATTTT. Its translation: CASSQDRGHSGNTIYF. The complete variable domain, with remaining parts taken from reference TRBV5-6 and TRBJ1-3, reads DAGVTQSPTHLIKTRGQQVTLRCSPKSGHDTVSWYQQALGQGPQFIFQYYEEEERQRGNFPDRFSGHQFPNYSSELNVNALLLGDSALYLCASSQDRGHSGNTIYFGEGSWLTVV.

CDR3 DNA: TGTGCCAGCAGCTCCTTAGCGGGGGAGTCCTACGAGCAGTACTTC. Translating it yields CASSSLAGESYEQYF. V usage is TRBV13 and J usage is TRBJ2-7; 9 positions agree with TRBD2. The V gene end was trimmed by 4 bases and the J gene end by 1 base; junction bases not matched to a gene: 5. This CDR3 contains 15 residues. Looked up from germline, CDR1 is PRHDT and CDR2 is FYEKMQ (reference sequence).

The chain links TRBV9 to TRBJ2-2; D may be TRBD1 (6 bases). V was trimmed by 4 bases and J by 1 base, leaving 14 bases between them. This CDR3 is built from 16 residues. Germline CDR1 and CDR2: SGDLS and YYNGEE. The CDR3 sequence is CASSSSDRRNTGELFF. CDR3 DNA sequence: TGTGCCAGCAGCTCCTCCGACAGGAGGAACACCGGGGAGCTGTTTTTT.

This clone was observed once. The gene calls are TRBV19 and TRBJ2-1; 7 bases agree with TRBD1. Trimming at V came to 3 bases and at J to 8 bases, leaving 13 bases not matched to a gene. Germline CDR1 reads LNHDA; CDR2 reads SQIVND (reference sequence). The CDR3 sequence is 16 residues long. This CDR3 reads CASSMFRGQRIYEQFF. In nucleotides, the CDR3 is TGTGCCAGTAGTATGTTTCGGGGACAGAGAATATATGAGCAGTTCTTC. Combining the CDR3 with reference TRBV19 and TRBJ2-1 gives the whole variable domain DGGITQSPKYLFRKEGQNVTLSCEQNLNHDAMYWYRQDPGQGLRLIYYSQIVNDFQKGDIAEGYSVSREKKESFPLTVTSAQKNPTAFYLCASSMFRGQRIYEQFFGPGTRLTVL.

The chain has TRBV27 and TRBJ1-2, with a possible D match to TRBD1 (5 bases). This CDR3 comprises 16 residues. The ends were cut back, 2 bases at V and 5 bases at J, with 18 bases in the middle. Germline V CDR1 and CDR2: MNHEY, SMNVEV (reference sequence). This CDR3 reads CASSLKGVDSTYGYTF. Here the CDR3 DNA reads TGTGCCAGCAGTTTAAAAGGGGTGGATTCTACTTATGGCTACACCTTC.

This chain links TRBV4-1 with TRBJ1-6, with D perhaps matching TRBD1 (6 bases). This CDR3 has 17 residues. Germline V CDR1 and CDR2: MGHRA, YSYEKL. With 3 bases removed from V and 7 bases from J, the gap between germline ends came to 19 bases. Here the CDR3 reads CASSHPVGTLLNSPLHF. DNA for the CDR3: TGCGCCAGCAGCCACCCCGTGGGGACACTACTCAATTCACCCCTCCACTTT.

The rearrangement joins TRBV6-4 to TRBJ2-2; D is unclear. Deletions cut 4 bases from V and 4 bases from J, with 10 bases between. The V gene's germline CDR1 is MRHNA and CDR2 SNTAGT. This CDR3 has 14 residues. The CDR3, as DNA: TGTGCCAGCAGTGCAGCGCCGGGCACCGGGGAGCTGTTTTTT. Translated: CASSAAPGTGELFF.

The rearrangement links TRBV11-3 to TRBJ2-5; 8 positions match TRBD2. Germline CDR1 reads SGHNT; CDR2 reads YENEEA. CDR3 length: 14 amino acids. V was clipped by 5 bases and J by 7 bases; unmatched bases: 9. The CDR3: CASSPEGLVGTQYF. The CDR3 nucleotides are TGTGCCAGCAGCCCTGAGGGACTAGTAGGGACCCAGTACTTC.

This chain joins TRBV12-3 or TRBV12-4 and TRBJ2-1, with no clear D. This CDR3 region has 13 residues. The ends were cut back, 3 bases at V and 5 bases at J, with 8 bases in the middle. The CDR3 nucleotides are TGTGCCAGCAGTTTGAGTAGAAACAATGAGCAGTTCTTC. Its protein product is CASSLSRNNEQFF.

The chain combines TRBV28 with TRBJ1-1; 8 nucleotides align to TRBD1. The CDR3 has 16 amino acids. CDR1 MDHEN and CDR2 SYDVKM come from the germline V gene. The junction had 8 bases not matched to a gene; V was cut back by 0 bases and J by 5 bases. The CDR3 protein is CASSLWDGQGRTEAFF. CDR3 coding DNA: TGTGCCAGCAGTTTATGGGACGGACAGGGACGTACTGAAGCTTTCTTT.

A word on this clone: This sample also contains other DNA sequences that code for the same CDR3. The rearrangement uses TRBV6-5 and TRBJ1-5, with a possible D match to TRBD1 (5 bases). The CDR3 spans 13 residues. V was shortened by 8 bases and J by 1 base, with 9 bases between the two germline ends. Germline V gives CDR1 MNHEY, CDR2 SVGAGI. CDR3 DNA: TGTGCCAGCTCACGGGACAGCAATCAGCCCCAGCATTTT. This encodes CASSRDSNQPQHF.

The sample holds one count of this clone. The sample has other DNA sequences that encode this CDR3 too. The rearrangement links TRBV7-2 to TRBJ2-7, with a possible D match to TRBD1 (5 bases). The CDR3 spans 12 residues. The V gene's germline CDR1 is SGHTA and CDR2 FQGNSA. V was clipped by 3 bases and J by 4 bases, with 7 bases between them. The CDR3 DNA reads as TGTGCCAGCAGCTTGCAGGGTTACGAGCAGTACTTC. This encodes CASSLQGYEQYF.

The chain couples TRBV18 to TRBJ2-5; 9 nucleotides match TRBD1. Unmatched junction bases numbered 7, after V lost 6 bases and J lost 5 bases. The germline gives CDR1 KGHSH, CDR2 LQKENI. The CDR3 contains 14 residues. Here the CDR3 reads CASSRDRARETQYF. CDR3 bases: TGTGCCAGCTCCCGGGACAGGGCACGGGAGACCCAGTACTTC.

This clone was observed a handful of times. The chain links TRBV7-9 to TRBJ1-5; D unresolved. The V end was cut by 5 bases, the J end by 10 bases, with 15 bases between. Germline CDR1 reads SEHNR; CDR2 reads FQNEAQ (reference sequence). CDR3 size: 13 residues. CDR3 residues: CASSPSDGRPQHF. CDR3 bases: TGTGCCAGCAGCCCCTCGGACGGTCGACCCCAGCATTTT.

The genes are TRBV30 and TRBJ1-5; 11 nucleotides match TRBD1. Germline values: CDR1 GTSNPN, CDR2 SVGIG (reference sequence). The CDR3 spans 15 residues. V lost 3 bases and J lost 4; bases outside the gene matches: 5. CDR3 nucleotide sequence: TGTGCCTGGAGCGCCGGGACAGGGGGTAATCAGCCCCAGCATTTT. Its protein is CAWSAGTGGNQPQHF.

The chain recombines TRBV6-4 with TRBJ1-1, with 8 bases that match TRBD1. The CDR3 is 11 residues long. Looked up from germline, CDR1 is MRHNA and CDR2 is SNTAGT. V gave up 6 bases and J gave up 14 bases; unmatched junction bases: 8. The chain's CDR3 is CASRQGARVFF. CDR3 sequence (DNA): TGTGCCAGCAGGCAGGGGGCCCGTGTGTTCTTT.

V is TRBV2 and J is TRBJ2-5, with 11 bases fitting TRBD2. From germline, CDR1 is SNHLY and CDR2 FYNNEI. V lost 1 base to trimming and J lost 3 bases; unmatched junction nucleotides: 10. The CDR3 is 18 amino acids. The CDR3 loop reads CASSEGRLAGGVEETQYF. The DNA of the CDR3 is TGTGCCAGCAGTGAAGGTCGGCTAGCGGGGGGCGTAGAAGAGACCCAGTACTTC.

This clone was recorded a few times. This sequence joins TRBV2 and TRBJ1-5, with 7 bases identical to TRBD1. The V gene's germline CDR1 is SNHLY and CDR2 FYNNEI. The CDR3 loop spans 15 amino acids. Trimming cost V 6 bases and J 3 bases; bases outside gene matches: 8. CDR3: CASSPRQGYNQPQHF. The DNA of the CDR3 is TGTGCCAGCAGCCCAAGACAGGGCTACAATCAGCCCCAGCATTTT.

The chain uses TRBV4-3 and TRBJ2-7; D possibly corresponds to TRBD2 (5 bases). The CDR3 is made up of 14 amino acids. Trimming shortened V by 0 bases and J by 4 bases, and 10 bases separated the two germline ends. The V gene's germline CDR1 is LGHNA and CDR2 YSLEER. The CDR3 sequence is CASSQERGRYEQYF. DNA for the CDR3: TGCGCCAGCAGCCAAGAACGGGGTCGGTACGAGCAGTACTTC.

The chain has TRBV11-2 and TRBJ2-5; perhaps TRBD1 as D (5 bases). CDR1 and CDR2 from the germline V gene are SGHAT and FQNNGV. The CDR3 is 15 amino acids. The V end was cut by 5 bases, the J end by 5 bases, with 18 bases between. The CDR3 loop reads CASSRGTQGWETQYF. The CDR3 region has the DNA TGTGCCAGCAGCCGTGGCACCCAGGGATGGGAGACCCAGTACTTC.

V is TRBV3-1 (or the pseudogene TRBV3-2) and J is TRBJ1-4; D is ambiguous. The CDR3 extends over 13 amino acids. Germline CDR1 and CDR2: LGHDT and YNNKEL (reference sequence). Trimming left V 2 bases short and J 1 base short, with 2 bases between. Here the CDR3 DNA reads TGTGCCAGCAGCCAATTAACTAATGAAAAACTGTTTTTT. Its protein product is CASSQLTNEKLFF.

The chain's CDR3 is CASSDRDYETQYF. In DNA form, the CDR3 reads TGTGCCAGCAGCGACCGGGACTACGAGACCCAGTACTTC. The chain joins TRBV5-4 to TRBJ2-5; TRBD2 matches at 7 bases. The CDR3 covers 13 residues. The V gene end was trimmed by 4 bases and the J gene end by 5 bases; junction bases not matched to a gene: 5. CDR1 and CDR2 from the germline V gene are SGHNT and YYREEE (reference sequence).

On this clone itself: Other DNA sequences in this specimen translate into the identical CDR3. This chain connects TRBV5-1 to TRBJ2-5; D may be TRBD1 (6 bases). Trimming took 0 bases from V and 5 from J, leaving 8 bases between them. The CDR3 has 13 amino acids. Germline V gives CDR1 SGHRS, CDR2 YFSETQ. The CDR3 loop is CASSLGQGETQYF. The CDR3, as DNA: TGCGCCAGCAGCTTGGGGCAGGGGGAGACCCAGTACTTC.

The chain joins TRBV5-6 to TRBJ1-3; D is perhaps TRBD1 (6 bases). CDR1 and CDR2 (germline): SGHDT, YYEEEE. The V end was cut by 2 bases, the J end by 4 bases, with 13 bases between. The CDR3 is 15 amino acids. The CDR3 DNA follows: TGTGCCAGCAGCTTATCAGGGGCCACGGGAAACACCATATATTTT. Its protein is CASSLSGATGNTIYF.